Below, one T cell receptor beta chain is given with its context. Its antigen remains unknown. The record originates from a study of OX40 agonist ivuxolimab in advanced cancers. This CDR3 is 15 amino acids long. Trimming left V 3 bases short and J 1 base short, with 12 bases between. Germline loops: CDR1 SGHTA, CDR2 FQGTGA. Overall study findings and caveats: Antigen specificity remained undetermined for the expanded peripheral T cells.

Profiled with immunoSEQ multiplex PCR; TCRdb holds only in-frame clones, not every one. The sample has roughly 68,000 clones, more than 80% seen once. J is TRBJ1-1 and V is TRBV7-3; no reliable D call. The receptor was derived from an adult with an advanced solid tumor such as melanoma, head and neck, liver or kidney cancer. The specimen comprised CD4+ or CD8+ T cells sorted from blood, sampled in a trial of the OX40 agonist ivuxolimab. CDR3 protein: CASSLGFGKNTEAFF. The CDR3 DNA reads as TGTGCCAGCAGCTTGGGGTTTGGGAAGAACACTGAAGCTTTCTTT. The entire variable domain, with the rest obtained from reference TRBV7-3 and TRBJ1-1, is as follows: GAGVSQTPSNKVTEKGKYVELRCDPISGHTALYWYRQSLGQGPEFLIYFQGTGAADDSGLPNDRFFAVRPEGSVSTLKIQRTERGDSAVYLCASSLGFGKNTEAFFGQGTRLTVV.